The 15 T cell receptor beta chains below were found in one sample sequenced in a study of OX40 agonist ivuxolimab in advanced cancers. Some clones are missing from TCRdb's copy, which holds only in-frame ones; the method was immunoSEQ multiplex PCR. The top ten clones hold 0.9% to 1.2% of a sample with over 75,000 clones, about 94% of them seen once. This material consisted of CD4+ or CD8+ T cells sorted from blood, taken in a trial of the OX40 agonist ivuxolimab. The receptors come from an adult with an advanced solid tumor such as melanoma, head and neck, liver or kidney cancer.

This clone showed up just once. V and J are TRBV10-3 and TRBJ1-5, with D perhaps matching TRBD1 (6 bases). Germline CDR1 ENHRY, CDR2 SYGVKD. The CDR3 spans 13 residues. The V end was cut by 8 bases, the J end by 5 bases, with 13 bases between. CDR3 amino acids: CAIGREGDQPQHF. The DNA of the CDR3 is TGTGCCATCGGCCGAGAGGGGGATCAGCCCCAGCATTTT.

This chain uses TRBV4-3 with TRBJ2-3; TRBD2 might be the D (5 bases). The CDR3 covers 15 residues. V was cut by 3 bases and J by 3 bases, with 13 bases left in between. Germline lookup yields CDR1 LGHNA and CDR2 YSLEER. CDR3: CASSQGIGMTDTQYF. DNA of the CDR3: TGCGCCAGCAGCCAGGGGATCGGGATGACAGATACGCAGTATTTT.

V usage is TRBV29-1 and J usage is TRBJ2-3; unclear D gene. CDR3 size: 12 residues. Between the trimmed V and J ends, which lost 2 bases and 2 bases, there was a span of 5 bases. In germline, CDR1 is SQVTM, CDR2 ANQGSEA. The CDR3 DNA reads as TGCAGCGTTGAACAACTCACAGATACGCAGTATTTT. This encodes CSVEQLTDTQYF.

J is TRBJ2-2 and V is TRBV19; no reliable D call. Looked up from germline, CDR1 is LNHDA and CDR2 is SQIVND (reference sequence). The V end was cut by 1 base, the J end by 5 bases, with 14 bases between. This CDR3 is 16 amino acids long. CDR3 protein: CASSIVNSYVTGELFF. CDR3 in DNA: TGTGCCAGTAGTATAGTTAACAGTTACGTTACCGGGGAGCTGTTTTTT.

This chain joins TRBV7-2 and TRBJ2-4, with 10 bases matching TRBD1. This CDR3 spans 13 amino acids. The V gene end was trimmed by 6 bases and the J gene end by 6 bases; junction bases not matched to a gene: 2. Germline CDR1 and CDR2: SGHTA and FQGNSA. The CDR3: CASRRTGGNIQYF. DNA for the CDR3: TGTGCCAGCAGAAGGACAGGGGGAAACATTCAGTACTTC.

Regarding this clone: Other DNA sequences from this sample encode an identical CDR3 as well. CDR3 loop: CASSLGQDSYEQYF. The CDR3 nucleotides read TGCGCCAGCAGCCTAGGACAGGATTCCTACGAGCAGTACTTC. The chain recombines TRBV5-1 with TRBJ2-7; 7 bases fit TRBD1. This CDR3 is built from 14 residues. From germline, CDR1 is SGHRS and CDR2 YFSETQ. The J segment lost 1 base and the V segment lost 4 bases, leaving 5 bases of the junction unmatched. The full variable domain, completed using reference TRBV5-1 and TRBJ2-7, is KAGVTQTPRYLIKTRGQQVTLSCSPISGHRSVSWYQQTPGQGLQFLFEYFSETQRNKGNFPGRFSGRQFSNSRSEMNVSTLELGDSALYLCASSLGQDSYEQYFGPGTRLTVT.

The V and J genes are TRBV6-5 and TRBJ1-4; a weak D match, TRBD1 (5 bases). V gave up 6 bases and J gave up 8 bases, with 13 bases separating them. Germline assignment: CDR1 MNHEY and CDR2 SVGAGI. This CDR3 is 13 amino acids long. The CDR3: CASRRRGSEKLFF. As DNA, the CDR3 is TGTGCCAGCAGAAGAAGGGGATCCGAAAAACTGTTTTTT.

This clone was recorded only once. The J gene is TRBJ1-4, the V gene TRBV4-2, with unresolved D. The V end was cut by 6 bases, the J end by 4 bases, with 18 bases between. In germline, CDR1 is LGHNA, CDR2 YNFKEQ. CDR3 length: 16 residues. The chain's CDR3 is CASSRPGASDNEKLFF. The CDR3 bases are TGTGCCAGCAGTAGACCTGGTGCCTCTGATAATGAAAAACTGTTTTTT.

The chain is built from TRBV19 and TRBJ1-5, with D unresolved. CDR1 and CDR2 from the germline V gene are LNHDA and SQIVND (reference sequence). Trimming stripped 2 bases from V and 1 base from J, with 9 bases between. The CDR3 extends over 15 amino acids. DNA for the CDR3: TGTGCCAGTAGTATACGGGCGGAGAGCAATCAGCCCCAGCATTTT. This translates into CASSIRAESNQPQHF.

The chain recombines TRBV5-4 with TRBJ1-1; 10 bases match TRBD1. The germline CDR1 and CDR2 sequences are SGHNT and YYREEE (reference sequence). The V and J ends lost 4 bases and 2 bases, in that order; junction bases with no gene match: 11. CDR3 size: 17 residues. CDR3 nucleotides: TGTGCCAGCAGCACACTCGACAGGGGGCGCGGTAACACTGAAGCTTTCTTT. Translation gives CASSTLDRGRGNTEAFF.

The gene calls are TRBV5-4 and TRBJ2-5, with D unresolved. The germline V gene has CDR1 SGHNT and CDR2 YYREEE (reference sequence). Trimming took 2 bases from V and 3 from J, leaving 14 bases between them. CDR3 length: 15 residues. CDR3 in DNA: TGTGCCAGCAGCTTAAGGGATAGGACGAAAGAGACCCAGTACTTC. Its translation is CASSLRDRTKETQYF.

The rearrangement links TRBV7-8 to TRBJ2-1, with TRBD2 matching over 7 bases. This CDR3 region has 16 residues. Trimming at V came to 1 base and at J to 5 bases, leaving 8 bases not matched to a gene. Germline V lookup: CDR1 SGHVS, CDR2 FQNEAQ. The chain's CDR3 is CASSLGPGRIHNEQFF. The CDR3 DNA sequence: TGTGCCAGCAGCTTAGGACCCGGGAGGATCCACAATGAGCAGTTCTTC.

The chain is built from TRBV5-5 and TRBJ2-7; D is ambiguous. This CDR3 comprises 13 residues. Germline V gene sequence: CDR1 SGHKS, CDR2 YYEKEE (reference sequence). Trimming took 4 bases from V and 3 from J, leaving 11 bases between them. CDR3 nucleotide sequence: TGTGCCAGCAGCCGGACGGATATCTACGAGCAGTACTTC. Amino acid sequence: CASSRTDIYEQYF.

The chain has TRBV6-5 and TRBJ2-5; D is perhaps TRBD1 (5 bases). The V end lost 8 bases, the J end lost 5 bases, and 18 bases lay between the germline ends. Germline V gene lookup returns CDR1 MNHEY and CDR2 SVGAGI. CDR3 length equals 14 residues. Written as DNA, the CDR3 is TGTGCCAGCTATTCCAGGGATCGTCGGGAGACCCAGTACTTC. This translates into CASYSRDRRETQYF.

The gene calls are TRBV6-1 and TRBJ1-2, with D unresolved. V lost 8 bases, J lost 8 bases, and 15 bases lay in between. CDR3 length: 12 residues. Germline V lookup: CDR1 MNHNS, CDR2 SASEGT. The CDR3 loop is CASLSTGEGYTF. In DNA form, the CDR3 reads TGTGCCAGCTTATCGACCGGTGAGGGCTACACCTTC.